This T cell receptor (beta chain) was found in a study of T cell responses to AZD1222 COVID-19 vaccine. On the study more broadly: Second-dose groups at about 4 or about 12 weeks were pooled. Study findings and constraints: Close to half of spike-specific TCRs reportedly recognize unmutated variant regions.

Remarks on this clone: Its antigen remains unknown.

Measured with immunoSEQ multiplex PCR; TCRdb has only the in-frame clones, and not every one. The sample includes 110,000 to 150,000 clones, about 87% of them seen just once. V shed 2 bases and J shed 7 bases, with 11 bases lying between them. CDR3 length: 13 amino acids. The germline CDR1 and CDR2 sequences are MRHNA and SNTAGT. This material consisted of peripheral blood, taken on day 0 of AZD1222 vaccination. The rearrangement joins TRBV6-4 to TRBJ2-5; D perhaps matches TRBD1 (5 bases). The TCR originated in an adult in good health. The CDR3 DNA reads as TGTGCCAGCAGTGACGGGGCTGAAGGGACCCAGTACTTC. Amino acids: CASSDGAEGTQYF.